These 7 T cell receptor beta chains were all obtained from the same sample, sequenced in a study of T cell repertoires and HLA-DP antigens. TCRdb's table, derived via immunoSEQ multiplex PCR, lists solely in-frame clones and lacks some. The sample records fewer than 95,000 clones, about 89% being singletons. Which antigens these TCRs recognize remains unknown. The sequenced sample consisted of CD4+ T cells from PBMCs. The receptors derive from a man in his forties or fifties in good health and CMV-seronegative.

This chain uses TRBV9 with TRBJ1-1, with D perhaps TRBD1 (5 bases). This CDR3 contains 14 residues. The germline V gene has CDR1 SGDLS and CDR2 YYNGEE. V gave up 1 base and J gave up 3 bases, with 10 bases separating them. The CDR3 loop reads CASSVQAGDTEAFF. The CDR3 bases are TGTGCCAGCAGCGTACAGGCGGGGGACACTGAAGCTTTCTTT.

The genes are TRBV4-3 and TRBJ2-2; D ambiguous. The CDR3 is made up of 15 amino acids. Trimming stripped 1 base from V and 0 bases from J, with 6 bases between. The germline V gene has CDR1 LGHNA and CDR2 YSLEER. CDR3 loop: CASSQVDTNTGELFF. In DNA form, the CDR3 reads TGCGCCAGCAGCCAAGTAGACACGAACACCGGGGAGCTGTTTTTT.

The rearrangement uses TRBV7-6 and TRBJ2-3; 9 bases match TRBD1. The junction had 5 bases not matched to a gene; V was cut back by 1 base and J by 6 bases. CDR3 size: 15 residues. Per the germline V gene, CDR1 is SGHVS and CDR2 is FNYEAQ. CDR3 nucleotides: TGTGCCAGCAGCTTAGGGACAGGGGATTCGGATACGCAGTATTTT. Translated: CASSLGTGDSDTQYF.

CDR3 protein: CASSSTSGRAGEQYF. The CDR3 DNA is TGTGCCAGCAGCTCGACTAGCGGGAGGGCCGGCGAGCAGTACTTC. The chain joins TRBV7-2 to TRBJ2-7, with 14 nucleotides matching TRBD2. V dropped 4 bases and J dropped 6; count of bases not matched to a gene: 5. The CDR3 is made up of 15 amino acids. The germline CDR1 and CDR2 sequences are SGHTA and FQGNSA.

The V call is TRBV4-2, the J call TRBJ1-4, with TRBD1 identical over 7 bases. From germline, CDR1 is LGHNA and CDR2 YNFKEQ. The CDR3 is 19 residues long. V gave up 4 bases and J gave up 6 bases; unmatched junction bases: 20. The CDR3 loop is CASSRPVGRGPSGDEKLFF. Here the CDR3 DNA reads TGTGCCAGCAGCCGCCCCGTCGGGAGGGGGCCCTCGGGGGATGAAAAACTGTTTTTT.

V is TRBV10-1 and J is TRBJ2-7; unclear D gene. The V and J ends lost 0 bases and 0 bases respectively, with 15 bases between them. The CDR3 consists of 17 residues. The germline V gene encodes CDR1 WNHNN and CDR2 SYGVQD (reference sequence). The CDR3 DNA reads as TGCGCCAGCAGTGAGTCGTCTGGAGTCCCCCACTCCTACGAGCAGTACTTC. It yields the protein CASSESSGVPHSYEQYF.

The CDR3 sequence is CASSLGEGRYGYTF. CDR3 DNA: TGTGCCAGCAGCTTAGGGGAAGGCCGGTATGGCTACACCTTC. The V and J genes are TRBV11-2 and TRBJ1-2; D remains unclear. The CDR3 contains 14 residues. V dropped 1 base and J dropped 5 bases, with 11 bases sitting between them. The V gene's germline CDR1 is SGHAT and CDR2 FQNNGV.